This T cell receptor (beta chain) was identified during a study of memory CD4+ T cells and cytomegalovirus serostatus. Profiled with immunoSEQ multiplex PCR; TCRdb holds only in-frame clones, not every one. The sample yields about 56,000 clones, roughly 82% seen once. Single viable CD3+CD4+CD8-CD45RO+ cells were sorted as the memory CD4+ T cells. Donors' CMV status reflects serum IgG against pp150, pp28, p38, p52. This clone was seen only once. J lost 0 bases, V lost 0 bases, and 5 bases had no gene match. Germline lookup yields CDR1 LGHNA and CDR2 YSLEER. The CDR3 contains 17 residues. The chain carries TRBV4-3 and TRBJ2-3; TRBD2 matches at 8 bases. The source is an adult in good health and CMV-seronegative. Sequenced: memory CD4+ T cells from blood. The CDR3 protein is CASSQDYRGGSTDTQYF. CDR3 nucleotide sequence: TGCGCCAGCAGCCAAGATTACCGGGGGGGTAGCACAGATACGCAGTATTTT.